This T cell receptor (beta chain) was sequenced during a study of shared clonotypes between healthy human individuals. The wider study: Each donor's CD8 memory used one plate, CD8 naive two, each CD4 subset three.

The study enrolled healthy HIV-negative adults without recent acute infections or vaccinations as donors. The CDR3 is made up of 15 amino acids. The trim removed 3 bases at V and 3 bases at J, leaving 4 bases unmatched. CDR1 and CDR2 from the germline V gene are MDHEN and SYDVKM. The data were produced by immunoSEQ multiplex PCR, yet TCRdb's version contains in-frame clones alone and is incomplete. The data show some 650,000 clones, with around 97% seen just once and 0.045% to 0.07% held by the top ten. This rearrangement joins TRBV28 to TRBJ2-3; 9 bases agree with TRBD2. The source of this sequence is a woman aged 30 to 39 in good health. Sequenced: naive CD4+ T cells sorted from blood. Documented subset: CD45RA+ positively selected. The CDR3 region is CASSFPSGTTDTQYF. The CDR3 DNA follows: TGTGCCAGCAGTTTCCCTAGCGGGACTACAGATACGCAGTATTTT.